This T cell receptor beta chain was captured by sequencing in a study of blood T cells in healthy people across ages. Primers used in a second PCR of about 6 to 11 cycles were a sample-barcoded 5' primer and a J-beta primer mix. The template-switch adaptor was a 5' adaptor with 12 random nucleotides. It tagged each cDNA molecule. TCRdb reanalysed the 5' RACE reads using MiXCR and keeps one entry per CDR3 protein. The sample lists 850,000 to 1,100,000 distinct CDR3 sequences, around two fifths occurring once. Germline CDR1 SGHRS, CDR2 YFSETQ. Trimming removed 4 bases from V and 1 base from J, with 14 bases in between. The CDR3 covers 15 residues. Isolated PBMCs totaled at least 7 million in each sample. Samples each yielded at least 5.5 micrograms of total RNA. This clonotype was observed many times.

The receptor comes from a man aged 18 to 30 in good health. V and J are TRBV5-1 and TRBJ1-1; D is unclear. The material sequenced was blood. The CDR3 spells CASSLDGSPNTEAFF. In nucleotides, the CDR3 is TGCGCCAGCAGCCTGGACGGGTCCCCGAACACTGAAGCTTTCTTT.